This is a list of T cell receptor beta chains from one sample in a study of blood T cell repertoires in COVID-19. Libraries were prepared by immunoSEQ multiplex PCR; TCRdb keeps only in-frame clonotypes and omits some of them. The sample lists about 280,000 clones; around nine tenths were seen once. The sequenced sample was PBMCs or T cells enriched from blood (not recorded which). The receptors were sampled from a woman aged 40 to 50 who had recovered from COVID-19. The CDR3 runs from the conserved cysteine through the conserved F or W. A D gene is named only where the DNA matches it firmly. Where a row states a size, it is once, few, many or the class of an expanded clone; other rows omit it.

len | j_gene | d_gene | abundance | v_gene | CDR3aa | CDR3nt
15 | TRBJ2-4 | NA | NA | TRBV19 | CASSAPQLRAGIQYF | TGTGCCAGTAGTGCCCCCCAATTGAGGGCGGGCATTCAGTACTTC
14 | TRBJ2-2 | NA | once | TRBV7-7 | CASRLASNTGELFF | TGTGCTAGCAGGCTAGCGAGTAACACCGGGGAGCTGTTTTTT
15 | TRBJ2-3 | TRBD2 | few | TRBV7-6 | CASSKLAGLTDTQYF | TGTGCCAGCAGCAAATTAGCGGGTCTCACAGATACGCAGTATTTT
17 | TRBJ2-2 | TRBD2 | NA | TRBV7-2 | CASSTQGLAGNTGELFF | TGTGCCAGCAGCACACAGGGGCTAGCGGGAAACACCGGGGAGCTGTTTTTT
14 | TRBJ2-1 | NA | NA | TRBV2 | CASSYPGSGGEQFF | TGTGCCAGCAGTTATCCGGGATCCGGGGGTGAGCAGTTCTTC
19 | TRBJ1-3 | TRBD1 | NA | TRBV5-6 | CASSLVGAGGPLSGNTIYF | TGTGCCAGCAGCTTGGTGGGGGCAGGGGGACCTCTCTCTGGAAACACCATATATTTT
14 | TRBJ2-3 | NA | NA | TRBV7-8 | CASSFWTSTDTQYF | TGTGCCAGCAGCTTTTGGACTAGCACAGATACGCAGTATTTT
17 | TRBJ2-5 | NA | NA | TRBV21-1 | CASNNPGGHLYQETQYF | TGTGCCAGCAACAACCCCGGCGGTCACCTGTACCAAGAGACCCAGTACTTC
13 | TRBJ2-5 | TRBD1 | NA | TRBV6-5 | CASRRTGEETQYF | TGTGCCAGCAGGCGGACAGGCGAGGAGACCCAGTACTTC
15 | TRBJ2-1 | TRBD1 | NA | TRBV10-3 | CAISGDRGHDNEQFF | TGTGCCATCAGCGGCGACAGGGGGCACGACAATGAGCAGTTCTTC
13 | TRBJ1-5 | NA | NA | TRBV24-1 | CATSDRTNQPQHF | TGTGCCACCAGCGACAGGACGAATCAGCCCCAGCATTTT
16 | TRBJ2-5 | TRBD2 | once | TRBV7-2 | CASSKVAGGLQETQYF | TGTGCCAGCAGCAAGGTAGCGGGAGGTCTCCAAGAGACCCAGTACTTC
13 | TRBJ2-1 | TRBD2 | NA | TRBV25-1 | CASRGLADNEQFF | TGTGCCAGCAGGGGACTAGCGGACAATGAGCAGTTCTTC
14 | TRBJ2-2 | NA | NA | TRBV13 | CASSLGRLTGELFF | TGTGCCAGCAGTTTAGGCAGGCTCACCGGGGAGCTGTTTTTT
14 | TRBJ2-5 | TRBD1 | NA | TRBV29-1 | CSSPGQGGQETQYF | TGCAGCTCCCCTGGACAGGGTGGCCAAGAGACCCAGTACTTC
15 | TRBJ1-1 | NA | NA | TRBV28 | CASSLTGGTNTEAFF | TGTGCCAGCAGTCTCACGGGCGGGACGAACACTGAAGCTTTCTTT
12 | TRBJ2-7 | NA | NA | TRBV6-5 | CASSSQGYEQYF | TGTGCCAGCAGTAGTCAGGGTTACGAGCAGTACTTC
12 | TRBJ1-1 | NA | once | TRBV25-1 | CASSDQQGSAFF | TGTGCCAGCAGTGATCAACAGGGAAGCGCTTTCTTT
14 | TRBJ2-7 | NA | NA | TRBV7-2 | CASSSWGETYEQYF | TGTGCCAGCAGCTCCTGGGGGGAGACCTACGAGCAGTACTTC
11 | TRBJ2-5 | NA | NA | TRBV28 | CASSAGETQYF | TGTGCCAGCAGTGCGGGGGAGACCCAGTACTTC
16 | TRBJ1-6 | NA | NA | TRBV4-3 | CASSQVRGSYNSPLHF | TGCGCCAGCAGCCAAGTCAGGGGCTCCTATAATTCACCCCTCCACTTT